The 5 T cell receptor beta chains listed next were all sequenced from one sample in a study of cytomegalovirus exposure and HLA in healthy donors. The PCR made use of 60 Vbeta and 13 Jbeta primers. The table came from immunoSEQ multiplex PCR; TCRdb's copy has only in-frame clones and leaves some out. In the table there are around 150,000 clones, roughly 80% of which are singletons. Sequenced material: PBMCs. The receptors were sampled from a woman between 45 and 60 years old in good health and CMV-seropositive.

V and J are TRBV29-1 and TRBJ2-3; the match to TRBD2 covers 10 bases. Germline CDR1 and CDR2: SQVTM and ANQGSEA. With 4 bases clipped from V and 3 bases from J, the junction kept 1 base outside the gene matches. This CDR3 region has 13 residues. The CDR3 region is CSVASGRTDTQYF. In nucleotides, the CDR3 is TGCAGCGTTGCTAGCGGGAGAACAGATACGCAGTATTTT.

The chain recombines TRBV5-1 with TRBJ1-1, with TRBD1 matching over 8 bases. There are 14 residues in the CDR3. Germline CDR1 SGHRS, CDR2 YFSETQ. After removal of 2 bases from V and 5 bases from J, the junction contained 5 bases not matched to a gene. The CDR3, as DNA: TGCGCCAGCAGCTTCAGGGGGCCGGGAACTGAAGCTTTCTTT. It is translated as CASSFRGPGTEAFF.

This clone was observed a handful of times. The chain couples TRBV11-3 to TRBJ2-7; a possible D gene is TRBD1 (6 bases). The ends were cut back, 5 bases at V and 6 bases at J, with 17 bases in the middle. This CDR3 spans 14 amino acids. From germline, CDR1 is SGHNT and CDR2 YENEEA. This CDR3 reads CASSATSDSREQYF. For the CDR3, the DNA is TGTGCCAGCAGCGCCACTTCGGACAGCCGCGAGCAGTACTTC.

This clone was seen a handful of times. A read error may account for a junction end that differs from germline. The chain combines TRBV6-5 with TRBJ1-2, with D tentatively TRBD1 (6 bases). Germline lookup yields CDR1 MNHEY and CDR2 SVGAGI. This CDR3 has 12 residues. CDR3 in amino acids: CAGRTDLYGYTF. The CDR3 nucleotides read TGTGCCGGCAGGACAGACCTCTATGGCTACACCTTC.

The chain has TRBV5-1 and TRBJ1-1; no firm D call. The CDR3 is 14 residues long. V shed 4 bases and J shed 0 bases, with 10 bases lying between them. In germline, CDR1 is SGHRS, CDR2 YFSETQ. The chain's CDR3 is CASSRGGVNTEAFF. CDR3 DNA sequence: TGCGCCAGCAGCCGCGGCGGGGTGAACACTGAAGCTTTCTTT.